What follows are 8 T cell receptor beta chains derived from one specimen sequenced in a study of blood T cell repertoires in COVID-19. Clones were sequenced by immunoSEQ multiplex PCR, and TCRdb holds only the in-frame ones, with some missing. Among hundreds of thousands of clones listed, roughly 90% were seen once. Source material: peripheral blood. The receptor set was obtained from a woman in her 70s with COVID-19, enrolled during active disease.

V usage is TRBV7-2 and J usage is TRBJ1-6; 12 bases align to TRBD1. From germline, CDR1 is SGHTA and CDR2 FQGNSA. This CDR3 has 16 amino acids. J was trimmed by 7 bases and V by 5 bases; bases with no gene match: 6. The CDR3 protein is CASSPLGTGGNSPLHF. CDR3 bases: TGTGCCAGCAGCCCTCTTGGGACAGGGGGCAATTCACCCCTCCACTTT. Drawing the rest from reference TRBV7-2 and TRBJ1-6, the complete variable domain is GAGVSQSPSNKVTEKGKDVELRCDPISGHTALYWYRQSLGQGLEFLIYFQGNSAPDKSGLPSDRFSAERTGGSVSTLTIQRTQQEDSAVYLCASSPLGTGGNSPLHFGNGTRLTVT.

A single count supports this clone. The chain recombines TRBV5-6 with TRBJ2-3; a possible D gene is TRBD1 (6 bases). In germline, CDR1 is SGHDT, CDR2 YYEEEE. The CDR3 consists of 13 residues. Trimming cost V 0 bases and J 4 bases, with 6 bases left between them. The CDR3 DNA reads TGTGCCAGCAGCTTGGACAGGGCAGATACGCAGTATTTT. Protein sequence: CASSLDRADTQYF.

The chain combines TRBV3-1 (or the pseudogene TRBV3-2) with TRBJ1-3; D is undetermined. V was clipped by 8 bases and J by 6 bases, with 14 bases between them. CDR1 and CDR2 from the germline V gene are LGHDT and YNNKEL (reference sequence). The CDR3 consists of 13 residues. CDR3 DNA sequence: TGTGCCAGCTCTTTAGCGGGAGAAAACACCATATATTTT. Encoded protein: CASSLAGENTIYF.

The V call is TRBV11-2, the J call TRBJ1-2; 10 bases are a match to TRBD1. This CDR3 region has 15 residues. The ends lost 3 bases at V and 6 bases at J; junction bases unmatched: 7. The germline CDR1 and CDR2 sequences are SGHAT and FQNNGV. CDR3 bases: TGTGCCAGCAGCTTTTCTACGACAGGGGGCGATGGCTACACCTTC. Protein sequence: CASSFSTTGGDGYTF.

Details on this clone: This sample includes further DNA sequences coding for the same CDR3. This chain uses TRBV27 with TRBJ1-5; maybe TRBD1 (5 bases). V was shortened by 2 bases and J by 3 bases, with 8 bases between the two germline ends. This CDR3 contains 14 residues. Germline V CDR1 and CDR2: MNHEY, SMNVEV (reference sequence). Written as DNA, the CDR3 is TGTGCCAGCAGTTTAGGGGCCCTCAATCAGCCCCAGCATTTT. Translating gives CASSLGALNQPQHF.

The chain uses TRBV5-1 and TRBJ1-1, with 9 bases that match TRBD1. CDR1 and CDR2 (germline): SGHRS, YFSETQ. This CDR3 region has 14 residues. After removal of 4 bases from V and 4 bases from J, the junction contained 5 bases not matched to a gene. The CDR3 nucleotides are TGCGCCAGCAGCGGGGGGACAGGGACCACTGAAGCTTTCTTT. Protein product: CASSGGTGTTEAFF. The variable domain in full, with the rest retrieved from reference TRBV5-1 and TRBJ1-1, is KAGVTQTPRYLIKTRGQQVTLSCSPISGHRSVSWYQQTPGQGLQFLFEYFSETQRNKGNFPGRFSGRQFSNSRSEMNVSTLELGDSALYLCASSGGTGTTEAFFGQGTRLTVV.

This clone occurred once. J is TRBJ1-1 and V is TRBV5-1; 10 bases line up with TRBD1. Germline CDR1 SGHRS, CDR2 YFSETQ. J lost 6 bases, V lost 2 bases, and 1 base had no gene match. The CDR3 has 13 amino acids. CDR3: CASSFDRGPEAFF. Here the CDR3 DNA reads TGCGCCAGCAGCTTTGACAGGGGGCCTGAAGCTTTCTTT.

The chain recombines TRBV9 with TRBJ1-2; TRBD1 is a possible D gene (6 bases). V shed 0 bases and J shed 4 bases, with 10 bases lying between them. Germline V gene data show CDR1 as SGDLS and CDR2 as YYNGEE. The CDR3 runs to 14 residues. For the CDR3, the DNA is TGTGCCAGCAGCGTAGGGGGGCTCCTCTATGGCTACACCTTC. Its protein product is CASSVGGLLYGYTF.